This TCR beta chain derives from a study of shared clonotypes between healthy human individuals. Whole-study context: The donors, two women and a few men, were aged 18 to 49. Study-level findings and limits: The study found about 5% of naive CD4 clonotypes shared across several donors.

Naive CD8 isolation took CD45RO-negative cells positively selected for CCR7 and excluded terminally differentiated effector memory CD45RA+ cells. CDR1 and CDR2 (germline): ENHRY, SYGVKD. The CDR3 is 16 amino acids. The V and J ends lost 4 bases and 0 bases, in that order; junction bases with no gene match: 8. As for this clone: Its antigen is not identified.

Method: immunoSEQ multiplex PCR; TCRdb's copy keeps in-frame clones and lacks some. This table has more than 600,000 clones, about 90% appearing once. V gene TRBV10-3 combines with J gene TRBJ2-7, with 8 bases matching TRBD1. The sample consisted of naive CD8+ T cells sorted from blood. The receptor was isolated from a man aged 30-40 years in good health. CDR3 sequence reads: CAISATGTGTSYEQYF. The CDR3 bases are TGTGCCATCAGTGCCACCGGGACAGGTACCTCCTACGAGCAGTACTTC.